Shown below are 8 T cell receptor beta chains from a single sample sequenced in a study of naive and memory T cell subsets. The treatment: skin biopsy from PPD injection site in Mantoux-positive individual. Input was roughly 1 to 1000 ng of DNase-treated total RNA without cell sorting. Alpha and beta constant region primers primed reverse transcription for blood and skin samples. TCRdb re-analysed the UMI-ligation and nested PCR reads in MiXCR, keeping a single row per CDR3 protein. The sample includes some 20,000 distinct CDR3 sequences, 8.5% to 10% seen only once; the top ten take almost 7%. Specimen: skin, collected from a tuberculin skin test site. The receptor set was obtained from an adult in good health.

The chain combines TRBV11-3 with TRBJ2-1; TRBD2 is a possible D gene (6 bases). The ends were cut back, 5 bases at V and 8 bases at J, with 13 bases in the middle. Germline loops: CDR1 SGHNT, CDR2 YENEEA. The CDR3 sequence is 13 residues long. This chain's CDR3 is CASSPPPGDEQFF. CDR3 nucleotide sequence: TGTGCCAGCAGCCCCCCCCCGGGGGATGAGCAGTTCTTC.

The rearrangement uses TRBV7-2 and TRBJ2-5; 9 bases fit TRBD2. CDR3 length: 14 residues. V gave up 1 base and J gave up 5 bases; unmatched junction bases: 2. Germline V CDR1 and CDR2: SGHTA, FQGNSA. CDR3 sequence: CASSLGGGAETQYF. The CDR3 nucleotides read TGTGCCAGCAGCTTAGGCGGGGGGGCCGAGACCCAGTACTTC.

For this clonotype: Germline and junction disagree at one end, which may indicate a read error. The chain carries TRBV5-6 and TRBJ1-2, with unresolved D. The CDR3 consists of 15 residues. Germline CDR1 is SGHDT and CDR2 is YYEEEE. The CDR3 protein is CASSPRRRADYGDTF. For the CDR3, the DNA is TGTGCCAGCAGCCCCCGACGGCGAGCGGACTATGGCGACACCTTC.

The chain has TRBV5-1 and TRBJ2-7; no clear D. This CDR3 comprises 17 residues. V gave up 4 bases and J gave up 5 bases, with 25 bases separating them. Germline loops: CDR1 SGHRS, CDR2 YFSETQ. As DNA, the CDR3 is TGCGCCAGCAGCCGCGGAGATTTGGTCAGCCCTGGGAACGAGCAGTACTTC. It specifies CASSRGDLVSPGNEQYF.

The chain combines TRBV12-3 or TRBV12-4 with TRBJ1-2, with 7 bases lining up with TRBD1. V gave up 4 bases and J gave up 4 bases; unmatched junction bases: 12. The CDR3 contains 16 residues. The chain's CDR3 is CASSSLFTGAGYGYTF. CDR3 in DNA: TGTGCCAGCAGTTCACTCTTCACAGGGGCCGGCTATGGCTACACCTTC.

Note on this clonotype: The junction differs from germline at one of its ends, possibly a read error. The chain couples TRBV7-2 to TRBJ1-2; 9 positions agree with TRBD1. CDR1 is SGHTA, CDR2 FQGNSA, per germline. The CDR3 consists of 15 residues. CDR3 in DNA: TGTGCCAGCAGCGGGGGGACAGGGACTAACTATGGCGACACCTTC. As protein: CASSGGTGTNYGDTF.

This rearrangement joins TRBV5-1 to TRBJ2-7; D gene unclear. This CDR3 comprises 15 residues. With 0 bases removed from V and 4 bases from J, the gap between germline ends came to 14 bases. Germline CDR1 SGHRS, CDR2 YFSETQ. The CDR3 sequence is CASSLVPGIGYEQYF. CDR3 coding DNA: TGCGCCAGCAGCTTGGTGCCAGGTATTGGGTACGAGCAGTACTTC.

This clonotype has a count of ten or more. The rearrangement uses TRBV20-1 and TRBJ2-1; D perhaps matches TRBD1 (5 bases). The V gene lost 0 bases and the J gene lost 6 bases, with 12 bases spanning the gap. The CDR3 sequence is 14 residues long. CDR1 is DFQATT and CDR2 is SNEGSKA in the germline V gene (reference sequence). CDR3 sequence: CSARDRGRANEQFF. In DNA, the CDR3 is TGCAGTGCTAGAGATAGGGGCAGGGCCAATGAGCAGTTCTTC.